This T cell receptor beta chain was documented in a study of blood T cells in healthy people across ages. Drawing of peripheral blood yielded about 10 milliliters from each donor. PBMCs were isolated at a quantity of at least 7 million per sample. With regard to this clonotype: Its antigen is unidentified.

A second roughly 6 to 12 cycle PCR used barcoded and J-beta primers. Each of the samples gave a minimum of 2.5 million paired-end reads that contained CDR3. TCRdb re-called the 5' RACE reads with MiXCR, one entry per CDR3 protein. The sample has about 970,000 distinct CDR3 sequences, roughly half seen once; the top ten hold 20% to 25%. The study, taken as a whole, reports: Long-lived donors carried more naive CD4+ cells and greater diversity than aged donors.

V was cut by 6 bases and J by 0 bases, with 15 bases left in between. CDR3 length: 15 amino acids. Per the germline V gene, CDR1 is MNHEY and CDR2 is SVGEGT. The specimen was blood. The TCR sequence derives from a woman aged 60-75 years in good health. This chain joins TRBV6-2 or TRBV6-3 and TRBJ2-7; D is perhaps TRBD1 or TRBD2 (5 bases each). CDR3 in DNA: TGTGCCAGCAGCCGTGGGACCTACAGCTCCTACGAGCAGTACTTC. Encoded protein: CASSRGTYSSYEQYF.